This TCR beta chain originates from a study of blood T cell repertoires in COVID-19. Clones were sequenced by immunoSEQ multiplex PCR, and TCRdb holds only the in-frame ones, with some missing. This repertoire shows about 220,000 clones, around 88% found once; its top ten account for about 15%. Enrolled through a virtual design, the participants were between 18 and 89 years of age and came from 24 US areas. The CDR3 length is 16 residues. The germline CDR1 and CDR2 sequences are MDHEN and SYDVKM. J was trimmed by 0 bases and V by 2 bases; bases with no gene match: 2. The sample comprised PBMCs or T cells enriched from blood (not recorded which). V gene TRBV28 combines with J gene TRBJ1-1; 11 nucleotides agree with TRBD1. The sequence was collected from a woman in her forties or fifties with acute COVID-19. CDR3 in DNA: TGTGCCAGCAGTTTACGGACAGGGGGCCTGAACACTGAAGCTTTCTTT. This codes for CASSLRTGGLNTEAFF.